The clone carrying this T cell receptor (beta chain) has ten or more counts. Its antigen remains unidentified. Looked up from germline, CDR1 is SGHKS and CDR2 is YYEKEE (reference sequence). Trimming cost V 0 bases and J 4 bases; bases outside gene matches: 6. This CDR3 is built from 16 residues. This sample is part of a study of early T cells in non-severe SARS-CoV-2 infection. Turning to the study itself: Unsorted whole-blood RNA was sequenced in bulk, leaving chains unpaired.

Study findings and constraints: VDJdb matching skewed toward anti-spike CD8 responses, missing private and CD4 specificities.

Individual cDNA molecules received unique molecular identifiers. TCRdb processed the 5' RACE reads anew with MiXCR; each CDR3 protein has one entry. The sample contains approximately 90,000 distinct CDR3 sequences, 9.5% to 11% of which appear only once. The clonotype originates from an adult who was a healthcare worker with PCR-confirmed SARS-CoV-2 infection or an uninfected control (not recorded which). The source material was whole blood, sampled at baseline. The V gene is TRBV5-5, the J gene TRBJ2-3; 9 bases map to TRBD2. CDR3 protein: CASSLGNSGGADTQYF. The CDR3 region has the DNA TGTGCCAGCAGCTTGGGCAATAGCGGGGGTGCAGATACGCAGTATTTT.